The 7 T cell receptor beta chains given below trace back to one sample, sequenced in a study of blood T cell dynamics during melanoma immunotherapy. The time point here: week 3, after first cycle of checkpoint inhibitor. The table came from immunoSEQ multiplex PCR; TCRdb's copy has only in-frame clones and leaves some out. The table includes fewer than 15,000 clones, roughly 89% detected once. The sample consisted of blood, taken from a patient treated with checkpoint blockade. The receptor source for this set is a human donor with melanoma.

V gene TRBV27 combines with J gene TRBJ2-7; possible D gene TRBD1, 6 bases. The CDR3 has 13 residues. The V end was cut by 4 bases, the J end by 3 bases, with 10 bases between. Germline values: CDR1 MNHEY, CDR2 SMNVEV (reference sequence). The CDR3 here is CASSSTGSYEQYF. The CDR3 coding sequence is TGTGCCAGCAGTTCGACAGGTAGCTACGAGCAGTACTTC.

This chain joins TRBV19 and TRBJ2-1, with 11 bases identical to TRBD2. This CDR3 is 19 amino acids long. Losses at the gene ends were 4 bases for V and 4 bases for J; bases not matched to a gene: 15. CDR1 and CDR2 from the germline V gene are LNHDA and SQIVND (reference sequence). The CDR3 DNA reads TGTGCCAGTAGTAGAAGACTAGCGGGATCTTCTCCCTTTTACAATGAGCAGTTCTTC. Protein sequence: CASSRRLAGSSPFYNEQFF.

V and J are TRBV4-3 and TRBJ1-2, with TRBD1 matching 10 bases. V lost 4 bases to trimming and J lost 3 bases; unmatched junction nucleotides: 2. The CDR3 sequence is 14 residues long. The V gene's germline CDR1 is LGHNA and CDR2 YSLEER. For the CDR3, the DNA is TGCGCCAGCAGCCTGACAGGGGGCTACTATGGCTACACCTTC. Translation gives CASSLTGGYYGYTF.

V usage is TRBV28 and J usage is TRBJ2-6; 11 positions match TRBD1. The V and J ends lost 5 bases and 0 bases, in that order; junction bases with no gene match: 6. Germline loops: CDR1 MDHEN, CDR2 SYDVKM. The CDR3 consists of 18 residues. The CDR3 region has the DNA TGTGCCAGCAGTATTTGGACAGGGGGCCTCTCTGGGGCCAACGTCCTGACTTTC. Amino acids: CASSIWTGGLSGANVLTF.

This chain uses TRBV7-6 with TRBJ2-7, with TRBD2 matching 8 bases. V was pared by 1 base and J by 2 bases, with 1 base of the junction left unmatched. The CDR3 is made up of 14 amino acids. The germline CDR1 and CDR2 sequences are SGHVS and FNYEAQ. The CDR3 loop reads CASSLEGLAYEQYF. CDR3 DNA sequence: TGTGCCAGCAGCTTAGAGGGACTAGCCTACGAGCAGTACTTC.

The CDR3 nucleotides read TGTGCCAGCAGTTTATATTCCGGGGGGAACACTGAAGCTTTCTTT. Translating gives CASSLYSGGNTEAFF. The chain is built from TRBV28 and TRBJ1-1, with D possibly TRBD1 on 5 matching bases. The CDR3 totals 15 residues. Germline V lookup: CDR1 MDHEN, CDR2 SYDVKM. Deletions cut 1 base from V and 1 base from J, with 10 bases between. The variable domain in full, completed from reference TRBV28 and TRBJ1-1, reads DVKVTQSSRYLVKRTGEKVFLECVQDMDHENMFWYRQDPGLGLRLIYFSYDVKMKEKGDIPEGYSVSREKKERFSLILESASTNQTSMYLCASSLYSGGNTEAFFGQGTRLTVV.

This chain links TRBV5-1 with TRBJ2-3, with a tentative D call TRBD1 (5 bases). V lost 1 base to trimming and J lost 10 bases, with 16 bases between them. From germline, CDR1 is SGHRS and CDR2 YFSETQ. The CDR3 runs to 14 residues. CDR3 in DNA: TGCGCCAGCAGCTTGCAACAGGCCGACGGAGCGCAGTATTTT. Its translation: CASSLQQADGAQYF.